These 32 T cell receptor beta chains share one sample of origin, sequenced in a study of beta chain features in type 1 diabetes. The study's findings and limits: TCRB CDR3 length was moderately but significantly reduced in all four CD4+ subsets of Type 1 diabetes patients.

cDNA synthesis used the whole RNA isolate, giving expressed TCRB sequences. The protocol was immunoSEQ multiplex PCR, while the TCRdb copy is restricted to in-frame clones and leaves out a portion. The sample has hundreds of thousands of clones, 11% seen once; the top ten hold about 0.018%. Their recognized antigens are unknown. The sample taken for sequencing was naive CD4+ T cells from blood. The receptors were sampled from a man younger than 40 with type 1 diabetes.

The table lists this clone with a few counts. The genes are TRBV9 and TRBJ2-5; TRBD1 might be the D (7 bases). The CDR3 is 14 amino acids. Trimming took off 7 bases at V and 8 bases at J, with 21 bases between the two ends. CDR1 SGDLS and CDR2 YYNGEE come from the germline V gene. The CDR3 nucleotides are TGTGCCAGCGGGGACAGTTCAAATGCGGGAACCCAGTACTTC. The encoded protein is CASGDSSNAGTQYF.

The sample holds a few counts of this clone. This chain connects TRBV5-4 to TRBJ2-7; D not resolved. Germline values: CDR1 SGHNT, CDR2 YYREEE (reference sequence). The V end was cut by 4 bases, the J end by 3 bases, with 8 bases between. CDR3 length equals 12 residues. CDR3 nucleotide sequence: TGTGCCAGCAGCGCTGACTTCTACGAGCAGTACTTC. Its translation: CASSADFYEQYF.

This rearrangement joins TRBV7-9 to TRBJ1-5, with D possibly being TRBD1 (5 bases). Per the germline V gene, CDR1 is SEHNR and CDR2 is FQNEAQ (reference sequence). The CDR3 consists of 15 residues. Trimming took 3 bases from V and 8 from J, leaving 17 bases between them. CDR3 residues: CASSLGQTLLEPQHF. The DNA for the CDR3 is TGTGCCAGCAGCTTGGGGCAAACCCTGTTGGAGCCCCAGCATTTT.

The gene calls are TRBV5-1 and TRBJ1-1; D is possibly TRBD1 (6 bases). The CDR3 runs 14 residues. V was trimmed by 2 bases and J by 2 bases, leaving 10 bases between them. Germline lookup yields CDR1 SGHRS and CDR2 YFSETQ. CDR3 residues: CASSFGQPNTEAFF. The CDR3 DNA sequence: TGCGCCAGCAGCTTTGGACAGCCCAACACTGAAGCTTTCTTT. Complete variable domain (other parts from reference TRBV5-1 and TRBJ1-1): KAGVTQTPRYLIKTRGQQVTLSCSPISGHRSVSWYQQTPGQGLQFLFEYFSETQRNKGNFPGRFSGRQFSNSRSEMNVSTLELGDSALYLCASSFGQPNTEAFFGQGTRLTVV.

This clone was seen a handful of times. The V call is TRBV5-1, the J call TRBJ2-5; 9 bases agree with TRBD1. Unmatched junction bases numbered 11, after V lost 4 bases and J lost 7 bases. Germline V gives CDR1 SGHRS, CDR2 YFSETQ. The CDR3 extends over 15 amino acids. DNA for the CDR3: TGCGCCAGCAGCCCCGATTCGACAGGGGGAGTGACCCAGTACTTC. The encoded protein is CASSPDSTGGVTQYF.

As to this clone: Other nucleotide sequences from this sample produce the same CDR3. The V gene is TRBV30, the J gene TRBJ1-1; D gene uncertain. The V gene's germline CDR1 is GTSNPN and CDR2 SVGIG (reference sequence). This CDR3 contains 13 residues. V shed 0 bases and J shed 3 bases, with 8 bases lying between them. CDR3 coding DNA: TGTGCCTGGAGTGTGGAGGGCGACACTGAAGCTTTCTTT. Its protein is CAWSVEGDTEAFF. The full variable domain, rest sourced from reference TRBV30 and TRBJ1-1, is SQTIHQWPATLVQPVGSPLSLECTVEGTSNPNLYWYRQAAGRGLQLLFYSVGIGQISSEVPQNLSASRPQDRQFILSSKKLLLSDSGFYLCAWSVEGDTEAFFGQGTRLTVV.

The chain combines TRBV18 with TRBJ1-1; D not certain. V lost 5 bases, J lost 10 bases, and 14 bases lay in between. The V gene's germline CDR1 is KGHSH and CDR2 LQKENI. The length of the CDR3 is 12 residues. CDR3 sequence: CASSTTTSIAFF. DNA of the CDR3: TGTGCCAGCTCAACAACAACGTCGATAGCTTTCTTT.

V and J are TRBV7-3 and TRBJ2-7; 7 nucleotides match TRBD1. This CDR3 has 14 residues. V dropped 5 bases and J dropped 3; count of bases not matched to a gene: 7. CDR1 and CDR2 (germline): SGHTA, FQGTGA. DNA of the CDR3: TGTGCCAGCAGCCCACAGACAGGGATCTACGAGCAGTACTTC. Protein sequence: CASSPQTGIYEQYF.

This sequence joins TRBV5-1 and TRBJ2-3; no firm D call. V lost 3 bases to trimming and J lost 0 bases, with 8 bases between them. The CDR3 is made up of 14 amino acids. Germline V gene data show CDR1 as SGHRS and CDR2 as YFSETQ. CDR3: CASSSLTSTDTQYF. CDR3 sequence (DNA): TGCGCCAGCAGCTCCCTCACTAGCACAGATACGCAGTATTTT.

The gene calls are TRBV5-1 and TRBJ2-7; D is perhaps TRBD2 (7 bases). V lost 1 base, J lost 4 bases, and 12 bases lay in between. The CDR3 is 14 residues long. Looked up from germline, CDR1 is SGHRS and CDR2 is YFSETQ. The CDR3 region has the DNA TGCGCCAGCAGCTTGTTAGGGGGGGTTTACGAGCAGTACTTC. Translating gives CASSLLGGVYEQYF.

With regard to this clone: This sample also contains other DNA sequences that code for the same CDR3. V usage is TRBV18 and J usage is TRBJ1-1, with 7 bases matching TRBD1. The CDR3 extends over 15 amino acids. After removal of 2 bases from V and 0 bases from J, the junction contained 3 bases not matched to a gene. Germline V gene data show CDR1 as KGHSH and CDR2 as LQKENI. The CDR3 spells CASSPSTGLNTEAFF. In nucleotides, the CDR3 is TGTGCCAGCTCACCATCGACAGGGTTGAACACTGAAGCTTTCTTT.

This clone was detected a few times. The rearrangement uses TRBV10-3 and TRBJ2-7; D might be TRBD2 (6 bases). The CDR3 sequence is 14 residues long. V was trimmed by 0 bases and J by 5 bases, leaving 11 bases between them. Germline V lookup: CDR1 ENHRY, CDR2 SYGVKD. The CDR3 nucleotides are TGTGCCATCAGTGAGTCCGGGGGTCGGGACGAGCAGTACTTC. It codes for CAISESGGRDEQYF.

This sequence joins TRBV19 and TRBJ1-1; no clear D. CDR1 and CDR2 (germline): LNHDA, SQIVND (reference sequence). There are 13 residues in the CDR3. The V and J ends lost 8 bases and 3 bases respectively, with 13 bases between them. The CDR3 DNA reads TGTGCCAGTTTATCGGCTCGGGACACTGAAGCTTTCTTT. Amino acid sequence: CASLSARDTEAFF.

The chain is built from TRBV19 and TRBJ2-5, with 7 nucleotides matching TRBD1. Germline-derived CDR1 and CDR2 are LNHDA and SQIVND (reference sequence). The CDR3 has 14 residues. V was pared by 4 bases and J by 5 bases, with 7 bases of the junction left unmatched. The CDR3 sequence: CASSTRQGWETQYF. As DNA, the CDR3 is TGTGCCAGTAGTACGAGACAGGGTTGGGAGACCCAGTACTTC.

This chain connects TRBV7-9 to TRBJ1-1; D unclear. V dropped 1 base and J dropped 5 bases, with 14 bases sitting between them. Germline loops: CDR1 SEHNR, CDR2 FQNEAQ (reference sequence). The CDR3 is 15 residues long. The DNA of the CDR3 is TGTGCCAGCAGCTTAGGAGAGGTCAGAGGGACTGAAGCTTTCTTT. This gives the protein CASSLGEVRGTEAFF.

This clone was seen a handful of times. Other DNA sequences in the sample encode the same CDR3. The rearrangement uses TRBV11-2 and TRBJ2-1, with 16 positions matching TRBD2. Looked up from germline, CDR1 is SGHAT and CDR2 is FQNNGV. This CDR3 comprises 15 residues. J lost 7 bases, V lost 3 bases, and 0 bases had no gene match. The chain's CDR3 is CASSLGLAGGNEQFF. CDR3 bases: TGTGCCAGCAGCTTGGGACTAGCGGGGGGGAATGAGCAGTTCTTC.

J is TRBJ2-6 and V is TRBV9, with a possible D match to TRBD1 (5 bases). CDR1 and CDR2 (germline): SGDLS, YYNGEE. CDR3 length equals 15 residues. V lost 4 bases to trimming and J lost 2 bases, with 10 bases between them. The DNA for the CDR3 is TGTGCCAGCAGCAGGCAGGGAACTGGGGCCAACGTCCTGACTTTC. Amino acid sequence: CASSRQGTGANVLTF.

J is TRBJ1-5 and V is TRBV15, with D possibly TRBD1 on 5 matching bases. Germline CDR1 and CDR2: LNHNV and YYDKDF (reference sequence). The CDR3 is 13 residues long. Trimming removed 2 bases from V and 7 bases from J, with 9 bases in between. The CDR3, as DNA: TGTGCCACCAGCAGACCCGGGGGGCAGCCCCAGCATTTT. Translation: CATSRPGGQPQHF.

The rearrangement links TRBV2 to TRBJ2-7, with TRBD1 identical over 9 bases. Germline V gene lookup returns CDR1 SNHLY and CDR2 FYNNEI. V gave up 4 bases and J gave up 6 bases; unmatched junction bases: 4. CDR3 length: 13 residues. The CDR3 DNA follows: TGTGCCAGCAGTGCCACGACAGGGGGCGAGCAGTACTTC. Translated, it gives CASSATTGGEQYF.

This clone has just a few counts. The genes are TRBV13 and TRBJ2-1, with 10 bases lining up with TRBD2. V was clipped by 5 bases and J by 7 bases; unmatched bases: 14. The CDR3 is 17 amino acids. CDR1 is PRHDT, CDR2 FYEKMQ, per germline (reference sequence). CDR3 bases: TGTGCCAGCAGCCGAGTCTGGGGAGCGGGGGGGCGGAATGAGCAGTTCTTC. This translates into CASSRVWGAGGRNEQFF.

This clone showed up just a few times. The V call is TRBV14, the J call TRBJ2-7; D gene uncertain. Per the germline V gene, CDR1 is SGHDN and CDR2 is FVKESK. Deletions cut 0 bases from V and 4 bases from J, with 19 bases between. The CDR3 has 17 residues. The CDR3 loop reads CASSQDSWAEPQYEQYF. The CDR3 bases are TGTGCCAGCAGCCAAGATTCGTGGGCCGAGCCCCAATACGAGCAGTACTTC. The entire variable domain, with the rest obtained from reference TRBV14 and TRBJ2-7, is as follows: EAGVTQFPSHSVIEKGQTVTLRCDPISGHDNLYWYRRVMGKEIKFLLHFVKESKQDESGMPNNRFLAERTGGTYSTLKVQPAELEDSGVYFCASSQDSWAEPQYEQYFGPGTRLTVT.

This chain joins TRBV9 and TRBJ1-1; 7 bases agree with TRBD1. V shed 3 bases and J 1 base; nucleotides not matched to a gene: 3. CDR3 length: 14 residues. The germline V gene encodes CDR1 SGDLS and CDR2 YYNGEE. The CDR3 region is CASSAGTANTEAFF. The CDR3 nucleotides are TGTGCCAGCAGCGCCGGGACAGCGAACACTGAAGCTTTCTTT. Full variable domain (rest looked up from reference TRBV9 and TRBJ1-1): DSGVTQTPKHLITATGQRVTLRCSPRSGDLSVYWYQQSLDQGLQFLIQYYNGEERAKGNILERFSAQQFPDLHSELNLSSLELGDSALYFCASSAGTANTEAFFGQGTRLTVV.

This clone has a handful of counts. Here the CDR3 DNA reads TGCAGTGCTAGTGGGCCCTATGGCTACACCTTC. This encodes CSASGPYGYTF. This chain links TRBV20-1 with TRBJ1-2; D is uncertain. The length of the CDR3 is 11 residues. V was clipped by 3 bases and J by 4 bases, with 6 bases between them. Germline V CDR1 and CDR2: DFQATT, SNEGSKA (reference sequence).

In the case of this clone: This CDR3 is also generated by other DNA sequences in the sample. The chain uses TRBV9 and TRBJ2-5, with 7 bases lining up with TRBD2. The V and J ends lost 0 bases and 1 base, in that order; junction bases with no gene match: 3. CDR1 is SGDLS and CDR2 is YYNGEE in the germline V gene. The CDR3 loop spans 15 amino acids. CDR3 DNA sequence: TGTGCCAGCAGCGTAGCGGGGGGAATCCAAGAGACCCAGTACTTC. This sequence encodes CASSVAGGIQETQYF.

This clone appeared a few times. The J gene is TRBJ2-3, the V gene TRBV29-1; D remains ambiguous. The CDR3 has 13 amino acids. Trimming took off 5 bases at V and 2 bases at J, with 11 bases between the two ends. The V gene's germline CDR1 is SQVTM and CDR2 ANQGSEA. CDR3 amino acids: CSVTGRLTDTQYF. The CDR3 DNA is TGCAGCGTTACCGGCCGACTCACAGATACGCAGTATTTT.

The V call is TRBV6-6, the J call TRBJ2-7; TRBD2 agrees at 9 bases. In germline, CDR1 is MNHNY, CDR2 SVGAGI (reference sequence). The trim removed 6 bases at V and 6 bases at J, leaving 6 bases unmatched. The CDR3 runs to 13 residues. For the CDR3, the DNA is TGTGCCAGCAGACCCGCGGGAGGGAGCGAGCAGTACTTC. Translating gives CASRPAGGSEQYF.

Concerning this clone: A read error may produce the germline difference seen at one junction end. V is TRBV19 and J is TRBJ2-1, with 8 nucleotides matching TRBD2. The CDR3 runs to 13 residues. Germline loops: CDR1 LNHDA, CDR2 SQIVND (reference sequence). CDR3 loop: CASRIAGSNEQFF. CDR3 DNA sequence: TGTGCCAGTAGAATAGCGGGGAGCAATGAGCAGTTCTTC.

This clone was seen a handful of times. The gene calls are TRBV15 and TRBJ1-1; 8 bases are a match to TRBD1. Trimming removed 5 bases from V and 2 bases from J; junction bases left unmatched: 10. The CDR3 is made up of 16 amino acids. Germline CDR1 reads LNHNV; CDR2 reads YYDKDF (reference sequence). The chain's CDR3 is CATSYIDRGPNTEAFF. The CDR3 nucleotides read TGTGCCACCAGCTACATCGACAGGGGCCCAAACACTGAAGCTTTCTTT.

The chain links TRBV30 to TRBJ2-3, with D unresolved. The CDR3 covers 13 residues. V was clipped by 3 bases and J by 0 bases, with 7 bases between them. In germline, CDR1 is GTSNPN, CDR2 SVGIG (reference sequence). DNA of the CDR3: TGTGCCTGGAGATCCTCTAGCACAGATACGCAGTATTTT. It codes for CAWRSSSTDTQYF.

CDR3 DNA sequence: TGTGCCAGCAGCTTGGGGGGGGGTCAGCCCCAGCATTTT. Its protein product is CASSLGGGQPQHF. The V call is TRBV5-6, the J call TRBJ1-5; D may be TRBD1 (5 bases). Germline CDR1 and CDR2: SGHDT and YYEEEE. There are 13 residues in the CDR3. Trimming cost V 0 bases and J 6 bases, with 7 bases left between them.

This clone was counted between two and nine times. CDR3 DNA sequence: TGTGCCAGCAGTTTCAGCGAGCAGTACTTC. Its protein is CASSFSEQYF. This chain links TRBV28 with TRBJ2-7; D is unclear. The CDR3 is made up of 10 amino acids. Germline assignment: CDR1 MDHEN and CDR2 SYDVKM. Trimming took 3 bases from V and 6 from J, leaving 3 bases between them.

This clone was observed a handful of times. J is TRBJ2-1 and V is TRBV11-2, with a tentative D call TRBD2 (5 bases). This CDR3 has 13 amino acids. Germline loops: CDR1 SGHAT, CDR2 FQNNGV. V lost 1 base and J lost 6, with 7 bases in between. The DNA of the CDR3 is TGTGCCAGCAGCTTAGGGACTCGCAATGAGCAGTTCTTC. Translating it yields CASSLGTRNEQFF.